A single sample is the source of the 23 T cell receptor beta chains below, sequenced in a study of cytomegalovirus exposure and HLA in healthy donors (dated 2017 in TCRdb). Library construction relied on the immunoSEQ multiplex PCR assay. TCRdb took over this immuneACCESS table, retaining in-frame rearrangements with V and J assigned. Such tables are incomplete; in checked studies, under half of the missing clones stem from an unresolved V gene, and the remainder is unexplained. In this sample the table shows some 200,000 clones, around 81% of which occur a single time. 2.5% to 3% of the sample goes to the ten largest clones. The sample was PBMCs. The receptors shown here come from a woman younger than 35 in good health and CMV-seropositive.

As regards this clone: Additional DNA sequences in this sample encode the identical CDR3. CDR3 bases: TGTGCCAGCAGTTTAACGGGTGGGAGAACTGAAGCTTTCTTT. This codes for CASSLTGGRTEAFF. J is TRBJ1-1 and V is TRBV27; D is uncertain. Germline V gene sequence: CDR1 MNHEY, CDR2 SMNVEV (reference sequence). This CDR3 is 14 amino acids long. V lost 2 bases to trimming and J lost 5 bases, with 12 bases between them.

The rearrangement links TRBV5-4 to TRBJ1-6; D gene ambiguous. There are 14 residues in the CDR3. CDR1 is SGHNT and CDR2 is YYREEE in the germline V gene (reference sequence). Trimming cost V 1 base and J 6 bases, with 8 bases left between them. This CDR3 is CASSLRVLNSPLHF. The CDR3 DNA follows: TGTGCCAGCAGCTTGCGGGTTCTTAATTCACCCCTCCACTTT. Based on the CDR3 plus reference TRBV5-4 and TRBJ1-6, the full variable domain is ETGVTQSPTHLIKTRGQQVTLRCSSQSGHNTVSWYQQALGQGPQFIFQYYREEENGRGNFPPRFSGLQFPNYSSELNVNALELDDSALYLCASSLRVLNSPLHFGNGTRLTVT.

The J gene is TRBJ2-3, the V gene TRBV19; D remains ambiguous. This CDR3 spans 13 amino acids. The germline V gene has CDR1 LNHDA and CDR2 SQIVND (reference sequence). V lost 4 bases, J lost 4 bases, and 9 bases lay in between. For the CDR3, the DNA is TGTGCCAGTAGTACTCTTACTCCAGATACGCAGTATTTT. Protein sequence: CASSTLTPDTQYF.

The genes are TRBV19 and TRBJ1-5; the D is unclear. The CDR3 is 15 residues long. The germline CDR1 and CDR2 sequences are LNHDA and SQIVND (reference sequence). Trimming cost V 5 bases and J 0 bases, with 11 bases left between them. This CDR3 reads CASSSPAGSNQPQHF. CDR3 nucleotides: TGTGCCAGTAGTTCCCCGGCGGGTAGCAATCAGCCCCAGCATTTT.

V gene TRBV2 combines with J gene TRBJ1-2; D is unresolved. V was clipped by 9 bases and J by 7 bases, with 18 bases between them. The CDR3 length is 13 residues. Germline CDR1 and CDR2: SNHLY and FYNNEI. The DNA of the CDR3 is TGTGCCAGAGACGACACCAATGGAGGTGGCTACACCTTC. Protein sequence: CARDDTNGGGYTF.

This clone was seen only a few times. V gene TRBV7-3 combines with J gene TRBJ1-1; D remains ambiguous. Per germline, CDR1 SGHTA and CDR2 FQGTGA. V lost 3 bases, J lost 5 bases, and 10 bases lay in between. The CDR3 is 13 residues long. The CDR3 reads CASSFRGLTEAFF. The CDR3 DNA reads TGTGCCAGCAGCTTCCGGGGATTGACTGAAGCTTTCTTT.

The chain links TRBV25-1 to TRBJ1-6; D is unresolved. The CDR3 length is 13 residues. V lost 6 bases and J 6 bases, leaving 9 bases between the germline ends. Germline loops: CDR1 MGHDK, CDR2 SYGVNS. CDR3 sequence reads: CASSSQANSPLHF. The CDR3 DNA reads as TGTGCCAGCAGCAGTCAGGCTAATTCACCCCTCCACTTT.

The chain links TRBV6-1 to TRBJ2-7; 7 nucleotides match TRBD1. The CDR3 spans 14 residues. Germline-derived CDR1 and CDR2 are MNHNS and SASEGT. V was clipped by 1 base and J by 6 bases; unmatched bases: 6. The CDR3 protein is CASSEVDRTGEQYF. The CDR3 DNA follows: TGTGCCAGCAGTGAAGTGGACAGGACTGGCGAGCAGTACTTC.

This chain connects TRBV7-2 to TRBJ1-2, with a possible D match to TRBD1 (6 bases). Trimming took off 4 bases at V and 8 bases at J, with 17 bases between the two ends. The CDR3 has 14 residues. Germline loops: CDR1 SGHTA, CDR2 FQGNSA. The CDR3 DNA sequence: TGTGCCAGCAGCTCGGCCTTAACAGGGACCGGCTACACCTTC. Translated: CASSSALTGTGYTF.

V gene TRBV19 combines with J gene TRBJ1-1; no clear D gene. Germline values: CDR1 LNHDA, CDR2 SQIVND (reference sequence). The CDR3 totals 13 residues. With 3 bases removed from V and 3 bases from J, the gap between germline ends came to 8 bases. The CDR3 loop is CASSIKRDTEAFF. CDR3 in DNA: TGTGCCAGTAGTATCAAGAGGGACACTGAAGCTTTCTTT.

This chain joins TRBV5-6 and TRBJ2-7; TRBD1 matches 7 bases. CDR1 is SGHDT, CDR2 YYEEEE, per germline. The length of the CDR3 is 15 residues. V shed 0 bases and J 3 bases; nucleotides not matched to a gene: 6. The DNA for the CDR3 is TGTGCCAGCAGCTTGGGACAGGGTGGTTACTACGAGCAGTACTTC. It translates to CASSLGQGGYYEQYF.

V and J are TRBV6-6 and TRBJ2-1; 8 nucleotides line up with TRBD2. The trim removed 0 bases at V and 6 bases at J, leaving 1 base unmatched. The CDR3 has 14 residues. CDR1 and CDR2 (germline): MNHNY, SVGAGI (reference sequence). CDR3 DNA sequence: TGTGCCAGCAGTTACTCCGGGACTAGCAATGAGCAGTTCTTC. Residues: CASSYSGTSNEQFF.

V usage is TRBV7-8 and J usage is TRBJ1-3; D gene uncertain. Germline V gene sequence: CDR1 SGHVS, CDR2 FQNEAQ. V was cut by 1 base and J by 2 bases, with 15 bases left in between. CDR3 length: 17 amino acids. The chain's CDR3 is CASSLGGAWQAGNTIYF. The CDR3 DNA sequence: TGTGCCAGCAGCTTAGGTGGTGCCTGGCAGGCTGGAAACACCATATATTTT.

This clone was detected a few times. The J gene is TRBJ2-5, the V gene TRBV5-1, with 12 bases matching TRBD2. V shed 3 bases and J 5 bases; nucleotides not matched to a gene: 8. This CDR3 comprises 16 residues. Germline V gene sequence: CDR1 SGHRS, CDR2 YFSETQ. CDR3 nucleotide sequence: TGCGCCAGCAGCTCCGGGACTAGCGGGTTGGGGGAGACCCAGTACTTC. As protein: CASSSGTSGLGETQYF.

The chain joins TRBV6-6 to TRBJ2-7; 9 bases match TRBD2. Germline trimming cut 6 bases from V and 5 bases from J; bases unmatched to any gene: 11. CDR3 length equals 15 residues. In germline, CDR1 is MNHNY, CDR2 SVGAGI (reference sequence). The CDR3 spells CASRSRSGGIHEQYF. The CDR3 DNA follows: TGTGCCAGCAGGTCGCGGAGCGGGGGGATCCACGAGCAGTACTTC.

The chain couples TRBV4-1 to TRBJ2-2; perhaps TRBD2 as D (6 bases). Germline values: CDR1 MGHRA, CDR2 YSYEKL. This CDR3 region has 14 residues. The germline V and J ends were trimmed by 4 bases and 1 base, with 7 bases remaining between them. CDR3 region: CASSRLVNTGELFF. DNA of the CDR3: TGCGCCAGCAGCCGACTAGTGAACACCGGGGAGCTGTTTTTT.

The chain combines TRBV4-1 with TRBJ2-5; tentatively, D is TRBD1 (5 bases). The CDR3 is 15 amino acids. V lost 0 bases to trimming and J lost 4 bases, with 12 bases between them. Germline V gene lookup returns CDR1 MGHRA and CDR2 YSYEKL. The CDR3 reads CASSQDPGSAETQYF. The CDR3 DNA reads TGCGCCAGCAGCCAAGATCCAGGGTCGGCAGAGACCCAGTACTTC.

The chain is built from TRBV27 and TRBJ2-5; TRBD1 agrees at 9 bases. This CDR3 has 13 amino acids. Unmatched junction bases numbered 9, after V lost 9 bases and J lost 7 bases. Germline values: CDR1 MNHEY, CDR2 SMNVEV (reference sequence). CDR3 coding DNA: TGTGCCAGGAACAGGGGGCTGTACGGGACCCAGTACTTC. Translation gives CARNRGLYGTQYF.

The J gene is TRBJ2-1, the V gene TRBV27, with 13 bases lining up with TRBD2. Germline-derived CDR1 and CDR2 are MNHEY and SMNVEV (reference sequence). Trimming took 6 bases from V and 6 from J; bases not matched to a gene: 2. This CDR3 has 14 amino acids. CDR3 loop: CASSGLAGANEQFF. CDR3 nucleotides: TGTGCCAGCAGCGGACTAGCGGGGGCCAATGAGCAGTTCTTC.

The rearrangement links TRBV9 to TRBJ2-7, with 7 bases matching TRBD2. The J segment lost 3 bases and the V segment lost 2 bases, leaving 11 bases of the junction unmatched. Germline values: CDR1 SGDLS, CDR2 YYNGEE. The CDR3 spans 16 residues. CDR3 loop: CASSVISGAGLYEQYF. The CDR3 DNA is TGTGCCAGCAGCGTTATCAGCGGGGCTGGACTCTACGAGCAGTACTTC.

This clone was observed a handful of times. V and J are TRBV7-9 and TRBJ1-5; no clear D gene. The CDR3 sequence is 13 residues long. V lost 4 bases, J lost 9 bases, and 13 bases lay in between. CDR1 and CDR2 from the germline V gene are SEHNR and FQNEAQ (reference sequence). The CDR3 DNA follows: TGTGCCAGCAGCTCCGAACAACCTGGGCCCCAGCATTTT. Encoded protein: CASSSEQPGPQHF.

The V call is TRBV4-2, the J call TRBJ1-2; the D is unclear. This CDR3 region has 16 residues. V was shortened by 3 bases and J by 4 bases, with 18 bases between the two germline ends. The germline gives CDR1 LGHNA, CDR2 YNFKEQ. The CDR3: CASSQSRSGGSYGYTF. DNA of the CDR3: TGTGCCAGCAGCCAGTCCCGCAGCGGCGGGAGCTATGGCTACACCTTC.

The chain employs TRBV6-6 and TRBJ2-4; 13 bases map to TRBD2. Per germline, CDR1 MNHNY and CDR2 SVGAGI (reference sequence). The V and J ends lost 4 bases and 2 bases, in that order; junction bases with no gene match: 2. The CDR3 contains 16 residues. Here the CDR3 DNA reads TGTGCCAGCAGTTTACTAGCGGGGGGGCCCAAAAACATTCAGTACTTC. Translation gives CASSLLAGGPKNIQYF.